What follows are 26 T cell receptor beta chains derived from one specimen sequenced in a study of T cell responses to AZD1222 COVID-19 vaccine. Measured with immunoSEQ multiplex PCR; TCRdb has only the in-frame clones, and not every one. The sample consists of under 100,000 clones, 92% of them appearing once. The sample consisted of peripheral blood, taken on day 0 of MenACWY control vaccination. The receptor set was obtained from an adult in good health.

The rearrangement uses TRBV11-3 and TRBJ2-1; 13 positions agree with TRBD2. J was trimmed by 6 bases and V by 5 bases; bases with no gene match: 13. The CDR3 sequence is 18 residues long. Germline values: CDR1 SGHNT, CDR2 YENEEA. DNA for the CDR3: TGTGCCAGCAGCCCGGGACTAGCGGGGTCCACCAGGGGCAATGAGCAGTTCTTC. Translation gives CASSPGLAGSTRGNEQFF.

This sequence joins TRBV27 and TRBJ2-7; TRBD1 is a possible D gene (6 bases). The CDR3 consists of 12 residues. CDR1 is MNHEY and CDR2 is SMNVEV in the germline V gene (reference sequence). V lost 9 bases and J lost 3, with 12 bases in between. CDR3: CASVTGIYEQYF. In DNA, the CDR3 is TGTGCCAGTGTTACAGGGATCTACGAGCAGTACTTC.

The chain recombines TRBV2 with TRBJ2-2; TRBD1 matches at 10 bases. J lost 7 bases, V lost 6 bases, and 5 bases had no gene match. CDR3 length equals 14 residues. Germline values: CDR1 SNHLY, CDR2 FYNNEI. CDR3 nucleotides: TGTGCCAGCAGGGGGACAGGGGTGTACGGGGAGCTGTTTTTT. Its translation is CASRGTGVYGELFF.

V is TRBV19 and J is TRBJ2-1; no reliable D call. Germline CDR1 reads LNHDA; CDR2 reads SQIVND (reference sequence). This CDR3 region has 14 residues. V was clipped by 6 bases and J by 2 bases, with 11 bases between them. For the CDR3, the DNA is TGTGCCAGTAGGATGACTGAGACCTACAATGAGCAGTTCTTC. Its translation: CASRMTETYNEQFF. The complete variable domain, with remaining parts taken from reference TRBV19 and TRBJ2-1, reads DGGITQSPKYLFRKEGQNVTLSCEQNLNHDAMYWYRQDPGQGLRLIYYSQIVNDFQKGDIAEGYSVSREKKESFPLTVTSAQKNPTAFYLCASRMTETYNEQFFGPGTRLTVL.

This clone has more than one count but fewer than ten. CDR3 sequence: CASSHEPAPGYEQYF. The CDR3 DNA follows: TGTGCCAGCAGTCATGAACCCGCTCCGGGCTACGAGCAGTACTTC. The chain carries TRBV9 and TRBJ2-7; D uncertain. V lost 5 bases, J lost 3 bases, and 18 bases lay in between. CDR1 and CDR2 from the germline V gene are SGDLS and YYNGEE. CDR3 length: 15 amino acids.

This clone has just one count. Here the CDR3 DNA reads TGTGCCAGCAGCTTAGCGATGACAGACTATGGCTACACCTTC. It specifies CASSLAMTDYGYTF. V is TRBV7-2 and J is TRBJ1-2; a weak D match, TRBD1 (5 bases). Per germline, CDR1 SGHTA and CDR2 FQGNSA. Trimming took off 0 bases at V and 3 bases at J, with 8 bases between the two ends. There are 14 residues in the CDR3.

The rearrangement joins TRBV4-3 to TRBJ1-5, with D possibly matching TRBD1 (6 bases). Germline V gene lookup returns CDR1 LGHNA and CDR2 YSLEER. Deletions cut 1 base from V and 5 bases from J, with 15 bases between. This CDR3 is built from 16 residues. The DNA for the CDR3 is TGCGCCAGCAGCCAAGGGTTGGACAGAGGGTATCAGCCCCAGCATTTT. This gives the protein CASSQGLDRGYQPQHF.

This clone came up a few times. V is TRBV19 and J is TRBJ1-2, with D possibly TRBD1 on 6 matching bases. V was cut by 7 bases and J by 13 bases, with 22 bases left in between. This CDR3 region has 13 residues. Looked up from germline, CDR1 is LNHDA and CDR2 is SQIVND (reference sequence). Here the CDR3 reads CASTGGLVGRATF. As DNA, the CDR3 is TGTGCCAGTACCGGGGGCTTGGTCGGCAGGGCCACCTTC.

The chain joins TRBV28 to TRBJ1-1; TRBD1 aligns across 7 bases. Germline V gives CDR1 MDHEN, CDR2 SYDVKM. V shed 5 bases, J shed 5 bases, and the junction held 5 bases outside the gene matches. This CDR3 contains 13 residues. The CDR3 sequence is CASSQSRGTEAFF. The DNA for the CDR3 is TGTGCCAGCAGTCAAAGCAGGGGGACTGAAGCTTTCTTT.

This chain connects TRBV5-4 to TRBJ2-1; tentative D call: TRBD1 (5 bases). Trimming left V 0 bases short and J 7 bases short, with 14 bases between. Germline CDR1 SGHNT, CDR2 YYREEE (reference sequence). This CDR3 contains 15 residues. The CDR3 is CASSLGGPRKNEQFF. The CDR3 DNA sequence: TGTGCCAGCAGCTTGGGGGGCCCTCGTAAAAATGAGCAGTTCTTC.

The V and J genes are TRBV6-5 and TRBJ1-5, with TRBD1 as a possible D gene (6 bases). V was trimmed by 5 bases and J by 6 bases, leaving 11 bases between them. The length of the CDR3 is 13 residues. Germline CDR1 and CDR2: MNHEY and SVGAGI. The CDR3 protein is CASSLQGPQPQHF. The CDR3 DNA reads TGTGCCAGCAGTCTACAGGGTCCTCAGCCCCAGCATTTT.

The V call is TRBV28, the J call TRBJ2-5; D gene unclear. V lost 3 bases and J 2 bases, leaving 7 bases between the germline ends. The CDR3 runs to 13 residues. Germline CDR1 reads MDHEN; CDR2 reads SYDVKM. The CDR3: CASSLDGQETQYF. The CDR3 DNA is TGTGCCAGCAGTTTGGACGGGCAAGAGACCCAGTACTTC.

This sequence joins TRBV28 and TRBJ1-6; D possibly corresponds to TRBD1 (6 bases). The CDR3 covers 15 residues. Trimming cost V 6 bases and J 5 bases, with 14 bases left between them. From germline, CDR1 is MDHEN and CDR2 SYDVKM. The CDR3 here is CASRPAGVNNSPLHF. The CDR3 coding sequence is TGTGCCAGCAGACCCGCAGGGGTCAATAATTCACCCCTCCACTTT. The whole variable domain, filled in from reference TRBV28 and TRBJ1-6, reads DVKVTQSSRYLVKRTGEKVFLECVQDMDHENMFWYRQDPGLGLRLIYFSYDVKMKEKGDIPEGYSVSREKKERFSLILESASTNQTSMYLCASRPAGVNNSPLHFGNGTRLTVT.

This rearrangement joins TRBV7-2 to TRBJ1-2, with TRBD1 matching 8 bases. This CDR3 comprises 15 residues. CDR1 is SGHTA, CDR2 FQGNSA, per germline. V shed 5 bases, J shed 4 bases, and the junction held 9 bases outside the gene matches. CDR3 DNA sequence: TGTGCCAGCAGCCCGCAGGGGGCGCAGGGCTATGGCTACACCTTC. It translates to CASSPQGAQGYGYTF.

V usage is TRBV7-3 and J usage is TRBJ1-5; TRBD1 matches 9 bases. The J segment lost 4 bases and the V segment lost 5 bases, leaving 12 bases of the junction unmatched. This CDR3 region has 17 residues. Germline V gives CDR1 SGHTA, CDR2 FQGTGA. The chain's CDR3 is CASSPRGTGRKNQPQHF. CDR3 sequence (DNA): TGTGCCAGCAGCCCCAGAGGGACAGGGCGTAAAAATCAGCCCCAGCATTTT. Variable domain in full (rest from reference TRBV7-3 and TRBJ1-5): GAGVSQTPSNKVTEKGKYVELRCDPISGHTALYWYRQSLGQGPEFLIYFQGTGAADDSGLPNDRFFAVRPEGSVSTLKIQRTERGDSAVYLCASSPRGTGRKNQPQHFGDGTRLSIL.

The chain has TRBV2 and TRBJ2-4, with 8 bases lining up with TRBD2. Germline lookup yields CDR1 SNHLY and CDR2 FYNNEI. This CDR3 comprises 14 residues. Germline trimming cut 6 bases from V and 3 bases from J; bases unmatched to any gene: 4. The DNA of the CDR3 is TGTGCCAGCAGCGAGCGGGGGCTCAAAAACATTCAGTACTTC. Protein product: CASSERGLKNIQYF.

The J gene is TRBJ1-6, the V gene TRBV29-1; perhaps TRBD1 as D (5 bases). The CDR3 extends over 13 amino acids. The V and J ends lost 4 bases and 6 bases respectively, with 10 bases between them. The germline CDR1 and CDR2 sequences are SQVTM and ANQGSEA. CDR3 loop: CSVGDSGNSPLHF. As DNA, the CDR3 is TGCAGCGTTGGAGACAGCGGTAATTCACCCCTCCACTTT. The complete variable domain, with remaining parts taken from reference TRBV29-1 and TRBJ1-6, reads SAVISQKPSRDICQRGTSLTIQCQVDSQVTMMFWYRQQPGQSLTLIATANQGSEATYESGFVIDKFPISRPNLTFSTLTVSNMSPEDSSIYLCSVGDSGNSPLHFGNGTRLTVT.

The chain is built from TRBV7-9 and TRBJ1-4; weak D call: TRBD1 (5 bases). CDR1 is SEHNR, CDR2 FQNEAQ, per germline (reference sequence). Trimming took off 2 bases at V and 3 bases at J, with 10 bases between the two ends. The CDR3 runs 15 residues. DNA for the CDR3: TGTGCCAGCAGCTTAAGCCAGGGCTCTAATGAAAAACTGTTTTTT. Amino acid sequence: CASSLSQGSNEKLFF. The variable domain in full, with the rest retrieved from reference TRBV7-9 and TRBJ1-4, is DTGVSQNPRHKITKRGQNVTFRCDPISEHNRLYWYRQTLGQGPEFLTYFQNEAQLEKSRLLSDRFSAERPKGSFSTLEIQRTEQGDSAMYLCASSLSQGSNEKLFFGSGTQLSVL.

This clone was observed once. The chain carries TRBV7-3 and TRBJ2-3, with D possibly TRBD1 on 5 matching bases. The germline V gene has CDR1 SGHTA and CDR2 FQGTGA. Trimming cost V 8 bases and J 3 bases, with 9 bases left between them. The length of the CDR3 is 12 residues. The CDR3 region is CASGQGTDTQYF. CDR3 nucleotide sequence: TGTGCCAGCGGACAAGGGACAGATACGCAGTATTTT.

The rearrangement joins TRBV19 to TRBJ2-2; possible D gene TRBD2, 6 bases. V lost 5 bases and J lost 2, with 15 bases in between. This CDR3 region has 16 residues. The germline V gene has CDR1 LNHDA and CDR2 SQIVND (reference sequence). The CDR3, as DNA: TGTGCCAGTAGTCCGGTTGATGGGACTAACACCGGGGAGCTGTTTTTT. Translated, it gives CASSPVDGTNTGELFF.

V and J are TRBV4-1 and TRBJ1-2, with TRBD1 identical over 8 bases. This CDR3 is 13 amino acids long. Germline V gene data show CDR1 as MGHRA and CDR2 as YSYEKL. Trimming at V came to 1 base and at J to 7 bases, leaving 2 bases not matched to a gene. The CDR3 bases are TGCGCCAGCAGCCAAGGGACAGGGAGTGGCTACACCTTC. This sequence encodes CASSQGTGSGYTF.

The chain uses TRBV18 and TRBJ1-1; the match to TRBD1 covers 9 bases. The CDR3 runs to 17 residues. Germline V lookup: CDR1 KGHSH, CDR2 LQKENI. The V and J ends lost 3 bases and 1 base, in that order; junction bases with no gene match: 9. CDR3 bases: TGTGCCAGCTCACCGCCGGGACAGGGAGGGAGGAACACTGAAGCTTTCTTT. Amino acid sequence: CASSPPGQGGRNTEAFF.

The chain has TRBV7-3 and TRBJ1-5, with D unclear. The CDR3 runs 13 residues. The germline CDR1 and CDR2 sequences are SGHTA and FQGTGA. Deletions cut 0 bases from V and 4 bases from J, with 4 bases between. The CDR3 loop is CASSLTHNQPQHF. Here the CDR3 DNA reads TGTGCCAGCAGCTTAACGCATAATCAGCCCCAGCATTTT.

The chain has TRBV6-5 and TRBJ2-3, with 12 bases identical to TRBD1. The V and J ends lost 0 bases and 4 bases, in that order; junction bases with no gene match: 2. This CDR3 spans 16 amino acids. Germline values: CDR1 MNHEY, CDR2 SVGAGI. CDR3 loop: CASSYSGTGGADTQYF. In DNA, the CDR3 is TGTGCCAGCAGTTACTCGGGGACAGGGGGCGCAGATACGCAGTATTTT.

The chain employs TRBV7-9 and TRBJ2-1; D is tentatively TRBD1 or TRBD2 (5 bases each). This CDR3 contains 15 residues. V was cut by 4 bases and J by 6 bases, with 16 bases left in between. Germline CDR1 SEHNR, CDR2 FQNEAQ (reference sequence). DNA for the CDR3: TGTGCCAGCAGCTCGCCCGGGGCTGGTGCCAATGAGCAGTTCTTC. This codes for CASSSPGAGANEQFF.

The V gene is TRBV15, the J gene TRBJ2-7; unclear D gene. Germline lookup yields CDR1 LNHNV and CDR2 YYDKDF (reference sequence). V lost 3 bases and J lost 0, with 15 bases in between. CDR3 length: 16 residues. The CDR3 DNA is TGTGCCACCAGCAGGGCCGGACCCCAAAGCTCCTACGAGCAGTACTTC. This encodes CATSRAGPQSSYEQYF.